A single sample gave rise to the 24 T cell receptor beta chains below, sequenced in a study of read filtering for tumor transcriptome and immune sequencing. Molecular barcoded adaptors covering alpha/delta and beta/gamma chains were used on around 370 ng RNA. MiXCR was run by TCRdb on the reads, yielding one entry per CDR3 protein. The sample holds tens of thousands of distinct CDR3 sequences, 20% to 25% seen once. Sequenced: a population of CD138-negative cells sorted from bone marrow. All receptors come from a donor aged 40 or older with multiple myeloma.

A note on this clonotype: This likely stems from a read error, as it lies one base from a far larger clone. The V call is TRBV6-2 or TRBV6-3, the J call TRBJ2-1, with D unresolved. CDR3 length equals 18 residues. Germline V gene data show CDR1 as MNHEY and CDR2 as SVGEGT. V was clipped by 8 bases and J by 4 bases, with 27 bases between them. CDR3 in amino acids: CASAGRRVSNSNYNEQFF. CDR3 coding DNA: TGTGCCAGCGCCGGACGAAGGGTTTCAAACTCGAATTACAATGAGCAGTTCTTC.

This clonotype was found many times. This chain uses TRBV21-1 with TRBJ1-4; TRBD1 is the table's D call and was not checked against the DNA. TRBV21-1 is assigned pseudogene status. The CDR3 covers 16 residues. CDR3 nucleotide sequence: TGTGCCAGCAGCAAAGGATCGACAGGGATCTGGGAAAAACTGTTTTTT. Translated: CASSKGSTGIWEKLFF.

This clonotype turned up a few times. V and J are TRBV7-8 and TRBJ2-7; 9 positions match TRBD2. This CDR3 is 18 amino acids long. CDR1 and CDR2 (germline): SGHVS, FQNEAQ. The V segment lost 5 bases and the J segment 4 bases; nucleotides outside the gene matches: 18. The CDR3 here is CASSPGVAGVFDLYEQYF. In nucleotides, the CDR3 is TGTGCCAGCAGCCCCGGTGTAGCGGGAGTTTTTGATCTATACGAGCAGTACTTC.

Ten or more counts support this clonotype. The chain combines TRBV29-1 with TRBJ2-1, with 8 bases lining up with TRBD1. CDR3 size: 13 residues. CDR1 and CDR2 from the germline V gene are SQVTM and ANQGSEA. Germline trimming cut 8 bases from V and 8 bases from J; bases unmatched to any gene: 11. CDR3 amino acids: CSLRTGMDYEQFF. CDR3 DNA: TGCAGCCTACGGACAGGGATGGACTATGAGCAGTTCTTC.

Regarding this clonotype: Possible read error: a much larger clone is one base away. The chain recombines TRBV7-9 with TRBJ2-7, with a possible D match to TRBD1 (6 bases). The CDR3 covers 13 residues. Germline V lookup: CDR1 SEHNR, CDR2 FQNEAQ (reference sequence). DNA of the CDR3: TGTGCCAGCAGCTTTTCAGGGGTCTACGACCAGTACTTC. The encoded protein is CASSFSGVYDQYF. Looking up the rest from reference TRBV7-9 and TRBJ2-7 gives the full variable domain: DTGVSQNPRHKITKRGQNVTFRCDPISEHNRLYWYRQTLGQGPEFLTYFQNEAQLEKSRLLSDRFSAERPKGSFSTLEIQRTEQGDSAMYLCASSFSGVYDQYFGPGTRLTVT.

This clonotype came up many times. The CDR3, as DNA: TGTGCCAGCAGTCCCAGATGGCTCGGGTTGTTGACCGGGGAGCTGTTTTTT. It codes for CASSPRWLGLLTGELFF. This chain links TRBV27 with TRBJ2-2, with D unclear. Trimming cost V 5 bases and J 5 bases, with 21 bases left between them. This CDR3 comprises 17 residues. The V gene's germline CDR1 is MNHEY and CDR2 SMNVEV (reference sequence).

The sample holds many counts of this clonotype. CDR3 nucleotide sequence: TGTGCCACCAGCAGAAACAGTAACTCTGGGGCCAACGTCCTGACTTTC. It yields the protein CATSRNSNSGANVLTF. The chain carries TRBV15 and TRBJ2-6; no definite D call. The germline V gene encodes CDR1 LNHNV and CDR2 YYDKDF (reference sequence). The CDR3 runs 16 residues. Trimming left V 2 bases short and J 0 bases short, with 8 bases between. The variable domain in full, completed from reference TRBV15 and TRBJ2-6, reads DAMVIQNPRYQVTQFGKPVTLSCSQTLNHNVMYWYQQKSSQAPKLLFHYYDKDFNNEADTPDNFQSRRPNTSFCFLDIRSPGLGDTAMYLCATSRNSNSGANVLTFGAGSRLTVL.

At least ten counts were recorded for this clonotype. J is TRBJ2-6 and V is TRBV7-3; a possible D gene is TRBD2 (5 bases). The germline V gene encodes CDR1 SGHTA and CDR2 FQGTGA. The CDR3 has 15 residues. Deletions cut 5 bases from V and 3 bases from J, with 11 bases between. CDR3 nucleotides: TGTGCCAGCAGCGAGGGCGGGTATGGGGCCAACGTCCTGACTTTC. Encoded protein: CASSEGGYGANVLTF.

This clonotype was seen many times. This chain connects TRBV20-1 to TRBJ2-3, with 10 bases matching TRBD2. The J segment lost 0 bases and the V segment lost 0 bases, leaving 9 bases of the junction unmatched. Germline V lookup: CDR1 DFQATT, CDR2 SNEGSKA (reference sequence). The CDR3 spans 18 residues. The CDR3, as DNA: TGCAGTGCTAGAGATCCCAGCGGGGGGGCGGGGAGCACAGATACGCAGTATTTT. This encodes CSARDPSGGAGSTDTQYF.

Worth noting for this clonotype: This could be a read error, since a much larger clone is one nucleotide away. The CDR3 here is CAISGSTRDGYTF. CDR3 DNA: TGTGCCATCAGTGGGTCGACGAGGGACGGCTACACCTTC. The genes are TRBV10-3 and TRBJ1-2, with a tentative D call TRBD1 (5 bases). Trimming took 4 bases from V and 8 from J, leaving 14 bases between them. This CDR3 is built from 13 residues. The germline V gene encodes CDR1 ENHRY and CDR2 SYGVKD.

Worth noting for this clonotype: The junction does not match germline at one end; this may be a read error. DNA of the CDR3: TGTGCCAGCAGTTTATCTAACAGGGGAGAGGCCCAGTACTTC. It encodes CASSLSNRGEAQYF. This sequence joins TRBV12-3 or TRBV12-4 and TRBJ2-5; 7 bases are a match to TRBD1. CDR3 length: 14 residues.

This rearrangement joins TRBV4-1 to TRBJ2-3, with 16 bases identical to TRBD2. CDR1 is MGHRA and CDR2 is YSYEKL in the germline V gene. The ends lost 4 bases at V and 5 bases at J; junction bases unmatched: 12. The CDR3 is made up of 19 amino acids. The CDR3: CASSLGTSGGAVNIDTQYF. The CDR3 DNA reads TGCGCCAGCAGCCTCGGGACTAGCGGGGGGGCGGTAAACATAGATACGCAGTATTTT.

This clonotype was seen repeatedly, ten times or more. The gene calls are TRBV2 and TRBJ1-3; D is undetermined. The CDR3 contains 13 residues. The germline V and J ends were trimmed by 2 bases and 0 bases, with 2 bases remaining between them. In germline, CDR1 is SNHLY, CDR2 FYNNEI. The CDR3 region is CASSESSGNTIYF. CDR3 nucleotides: TGTGCCAGCAGTGAAAGCTCTGGAAACACCATATATTTT.

V is TRBV11-2 and J is TRBJ2-5; 10 bases match TRBD2. The CDR3 runs 16 residues. CDR1 is SGHAT, CDR2 FQNNGV, per germline. After removal of 5 bases from V and 5 bases from J, the junction contained 11 bases not matched to a gene. CDR3 bases: TGTGCCAGCAGCCTTGGAAGCGGGGGGGCCCGGGAGACCCAGTACTTC. Translated, it gives CASSLGSGGARETQYF.

The sample holds many counts of this clonotype. The chain carries TRBV6-6 and TRBJ2-3; D may match TRBD1 or TRBD2 (7 bases each). V was clipped by 8 bases and J by 4 bases, with 16 bases between them. Germline V gene sequence: CDR1 MNHNY, CDR2 SVGAGI (reference sequence). The CDR3 runs to 14 residues. The CDR3 loop reads CASSQAGGADTQYF. DNA of the CDR3: TGTGCCAGCTCCCAGGCAGGGGGGGCAGATACGCAGTATTTT.

Many counts were recorded for this clonotype. This chain uses TRBV4-1 with TRBJ2-4, with 7 bases that match TRBD1. V gave up 2 bases and J gave up 0 bases; unmatched junction bases: 7. The CDR3 covers 17 residues. From germline, CDR1 is MGHRA and CDR2 YSYEKL. The CDR3 DNA reads TGCGCCAGCAGCCAACCGGGACAGAAACTAGCCAAAAACATTCAGTACTTC. It encodes CASSQPGQKLAKNIQYF.

At least ten counts were recorded for this clonotype. This chain links TRBV10-3 with TRBJ1-5; 7 nucleotides line up with TRBD1. CDR1 ENHRY and CDR2 SYGVKD come from the germline V gene. CDR3 length equals 16 residues. With V trimmed by 4 bases and J by 5 bases, 11 bases remained unmatched. CDR3 in amino acids: CAISGTGTAGDQPQHF. The CDR3 DNA reads as TGTGCCATCAGTGGCACCGGGACAGCGGGCGATCAGCCCCAGCATTTT.

The table lists this clonotype with many counts. The V and J genes are TRBV5-1 and TRBJ2-2; D not resolved. This CDR3 has 15 residues. Deletions cut 0 bases from V and 0 bases from J, with 6 bases between. Germline CDR1 is SGHRS and CDR2 is YFSETQ. The CDR3 spells CASSLDTANTGELFF. CDR3 coding DNA: TGCGCCAGCAGCTTGGACACCGCGAACACCGGGGAGCTGTTTTTT.

About this clonotype itself: The germline gene is not matched at one end of the junction; a read error may be the cause. The CDR3 sequence is CAWADRVDEQLF. The CDR3 DNA sequence: TGTGCCTGGGCAGACCGTGTGGATGAGCAGCTCTTC. This chain uses TRBV30 with TRBJ2-1; unclear D gene. CDR3 length: 12 amino acids. Germline V gene lookup returns CDR1 GTSNPN and CDR2 SVGIG (reference sequence).

In its sample, this clonotype was seen many times. V gene TRBV7-2 combines with J gene TRBJ2-3; 7 nucleotides match TRBD2. The CDR3 length is 14 residues. The germline CDR1 and CDR2 sequences are SGHTA and FQGNSA. Losses at the gene ends were 1 base for V and 7 bases for J; bases not matched to a gene: 5. The CDR3 DNA follows: TGTGCCAGCAGCTTAGAGGGAGGGCCTCATACGCAGTATTTT. It encodes CASSLEGGPHTQYF.

This clonotype was detected only a few times. V gene TRBV12-3 or TRBV12-4 combines with J gene TRBJ2-1; D is uncertain. Trimming shortened V by 6 bases and J by 2 bases, and 14 bases separated the two germline ends. The CDR3 totals 15 residues. In nucleotides, the CDR3 is TGTGCCAGCAGGGAAAAAACAGCCCCCTACAATGAGCAGTTCTTC. Protein product: CASREKTAPYNEQFF.

This clonotype was seen at least ten times. V gene TRBV25-1 combines with J gene TRBJ2-3; a possible D gene is TRBD2 (6 bases). This CDR3 contains 15 residues. Per the germline V gene, CDR1 is MGHDK and CDR2 is SYGVNS. V was clipped by 3 bases and J by 4 bases, with 14 bases between them. The DNA for the CDR3 is TGTGCCAGCAGTGAGGGGGGACTCCGTGCAGATACGCAGTATTTT. Its protein product is CASSEGGLRADTQYF.

This clonotype occurred many times. This chain links TRBV29-1 with TRBJ1-1; D unresolved. CDR3 length equals 13 residues. V lost 8 bases and J 4 bases, leaving 17 bases between the germline ends. The germline V gene has CDR1 SQVTM and CDR2 ANQGSEA. The CDR3 bases are TGCAGCTCGACTATTTCGGGATTCACTGAAGCTTTCTTT. It specifies CSSTISGFTEAFF.

This clonotype was found once. A much larger clone lies a single base off, so this may be a read error. J is TRBJ2-1 and V is TRBV27; tentatively, D is TRBD2 (5 bases). The CDR3 extends over 16 amino acids. In germline, CDR1 is MNHEY, CDR2 SMNVEV (reference sequence). The CDR3 bases are TGTGCCAGCAGTCCATCCAGCGCTAGCTCCCACAATGAGCAGTTCTTC. This translates into CASSPSSASSHNEQFF.